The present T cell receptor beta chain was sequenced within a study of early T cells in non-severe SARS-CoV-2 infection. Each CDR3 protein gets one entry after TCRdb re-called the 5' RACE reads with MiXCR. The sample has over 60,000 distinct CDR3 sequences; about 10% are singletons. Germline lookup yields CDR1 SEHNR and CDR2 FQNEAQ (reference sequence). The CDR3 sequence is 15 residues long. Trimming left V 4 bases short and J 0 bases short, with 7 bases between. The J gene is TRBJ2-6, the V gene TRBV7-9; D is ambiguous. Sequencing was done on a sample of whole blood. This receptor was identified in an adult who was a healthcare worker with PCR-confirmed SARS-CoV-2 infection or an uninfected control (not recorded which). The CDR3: CASSSTSSGANVLTF. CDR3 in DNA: TGTGCCAGCAGCTCTACAAGCTCTGGGGCCAACGTCCTGACTTTC.